Below, 7 T cell receptor beta chains from the same sample are listed, as sequenced in a study of shared clonotypes between healthy human individuals. TCRdb keeps only in-frame clones here, not all; method: immunoSEQ multiplex PCR. This repertoire shows some 2,100,000 clones, around 95% found once; its top ten account for more than 0.1%. Sequencing input: naive CD4+ T cells sorted from blood. Sample subset: CD45RA+ positively selected. These receptor sequences come from a man aged 18 to 29 in good health.

V usage is TRBV6-5 and J usage is TRBJ1-6, with TRBD1 matching 8 bases. CDR3 length: 15 residues. Germline V lookup: CDR1 MNHEY, CDR2 SVGAGI. V was clipped by 6 bases and J by 7 bases; unmatched bases: 8. CDR3 sequence: CASRAGDRRNSPLHF. CDR3 DNA: TGTGCCAGCAGGGCCGGGGACAGGAGAAATTCACCCCTCCACTTT.

On this clone itself: The sample carries other DNA sequences with the same CDR3. The V gene is TRBV30, the J gene TRBJ1-1; D perhaps matches TRBD1 (5 bases). The germline gives CDR1 GTSNPN, CDR2 SVGIG (reference sequence). The CDR3 extends over 12 amino acids. V lost 2 bases to trimming and J lost 6 bases, with 10 bases between them. CDR3 sequence: CAWSPGEAEAFF. In DNA, the CDR3 is TGTGCCTGGAGTCCGGGGGAGGCTGAAGCTTTCTTT.

This chain links TRBV28 with TRBJ1-2; 7 positions match TRBD1. J gave up 5 bases and V 6 bases, and 9 bases lay outside the gene matches. The CDR3 is 14 residues long. Germline V gene sequence: CDR1 MDHEN, CDR2 SYDVKM. In DNA form, the CDR3 reads TGTGCCAGCAGACTAGGGACAGCCCAGTATGGCTACACCTTC. This translates into CASRLGTAQYGYTF.

The chain links TRBV6-1 to TRBJ1-5; unclear D gene. Trimming stripped 8 bases from V and 1 base from J, with 9 bases between. Per the germline V gene, CDR1 is MNHNS and CDR2 is SASEGT. This CDR3 spans 13 amino acids. CDR3: CASAVGSNQPQHF. The CDR3 DNA is TGTGCCAGCGCGGTGGGGAGCAATCAGCCCCAGCATTTT.

The chain links TRBV5-1 to TRBJ2-7; possibly TRBD1 or TRBD2 for D (5 bases each). V dropped 2 bases and J dropped 3 bases, with 24 bases sitting between them. Germline V gene data show CDR1 as SGHRS and CDR2 as YFSETQ. This CDR3 comprises 18 residues. The CDR3 region has the DNA TGCGCCAGCAGCTTTTTCCCCGATTACCGGGACGGACGCTACGAGCAGTACTTC. It specifies CASSFFPDYRDGRYEQYF.

A note on this clone: The same CDR3 can be traced to other DNA sequences in this sample. The chain carries TRBV30 and TRBJ1-1, with D perhaps TRBD1 (6 bases). The V end lost 0 bases, the J end lost 5 bases, and 10 bases lay between the germline ends. CDR1 GTSNPN and CDR2 SVGIG come from the germline V gene (reference sequence). This CDR3 spans 13 amino acids. The CDR3 sequence is CAWSVSRGTEAFF. The DNA of the CDR3 is TGTGCCTGGAGTGTATCGAGGGGGACTGAAGCTTTCTTT.

The CDR3 DNA follows: TGTGCCACCAGCACACAGGGGGTGGGCTATGGCTACACCTTC. It yields the protein CATSTQGVGYGYTF. The chain carries TRBV15 and TRBJ1-2; 8 bases are a match to TRBD1. The CDR3 length is 14 residues. The germline V gene has CDR1 LNHNV and CDR2 YYDKDF (reference sequence). The trim removed 4 bases at V and 4 bases at J, leaving 5 bases unmatched.